The T cell receptor beta chain under discussion was sequenced for a study of T cells in Graves' hyperthyroidism and ophthalmopathy. Study-wide findings and caveats: Model predictions of ophthalmopathy came a median 6.5 months before onset. By a 13 V-J model, ophthalmopathy was set apart from stable hyperthyroidism.

At least ten counts were recorded for this clonotype. Its specificity is not known. Relative to the germline gene, one junction end is altered; a read error may explain this. The CDR3 is 13 residues long. Germline V gene sequence: CDR1 MNHNS, CDR2 SASEGT. What was amplified from RNA transcripts were TCR beta CDR3 regions. Using the HTBI primer set, a first-round RT-PCR was run on the TCR CDR3. Via MiXCR, TCRdb re-called the multiplex PCR reads, giving one row per CDR3 protein. The table includes under 300,000 distinct CDR3 sequences, 20% to 25% detected once. The chain joins TRBV6-1 to TRBJ1-3; D not resolved. The sequence was obtained from a man in his forties with Graves' hyperthyroidism that later progressed to Graves' ophthalmopathy. Sequences were obtained from blood. CDR3 sequence: CASSEEGGDTIYF. In nucleotides, the CDR3 is TGTGCCAGCAGTGAAGAGGGTGGAGACACCATATATTTT.